This entry lists 17 T cell receptor beta chains sequenced from one sample in a study of siplizumab effects on memory and regulatory T cells. Repertoires were generated with immunoSEQ multiplex PCR, while TCRdb's copy carries only in-frame clones and drops some. This table has tens of thousands of clones, about 91% appearing once. Sequences were obtained from Tregs sorted from blood. These receptors were taken from a human donor in good health.

The rearrangement joins TRBV2 to TRBJ2-5; TRBD1 or TRBD2 may be the D gene (6 bases each). The V and J ends lost 8 bases and 9 bases respectively, with 19 bases between them. The V gene's germline CDR1 is SNHLY and CDR2 FYNNEI. The CDR3 is made up of 13 amino acids. CDR3 nucleotide sequence: TGTGCCAGCGGAGGGGGGACCGTAGCCGCCCAGTACTTC. It codes for CASGGGTVAAQYF.

The chain combines TRBV5-1 with TRBJ2-4; D gene uncertain. This CDR3 comprises 13 residues. Trimming took 1 base from V and 6 from J, leaving 8 bases between them. Germline-derived CDR1 and CDR2 are SGHRS and YFSETQ. DNA of the CDR3: TGCGCCAGCAGCTTGTTTACGGGAAACATTCAGTACTTC. Translating it yields CASSLFTGNIQYF.

Written as DNA, the CDR3 is TGTGCCAGCAGCTCCCGATCCTCGGTGAGGGGCTACACCTTC. Translated, it gives CASSSRSSVRGYTF. The V and J genes are TRBV5-4 and TRBJ1-2, with unresolved D. The CDR3 runs to 14 residues. The V and J ends lost 3 bases and 8 bases respectively, with 17 bases between them. Per the germline V gene, CDR1 is SGHNT and CDR2 is YYREEE (reference sequence).

This chain connects TRBV18 to TRBJ2-4; D is possibly TRBD2 (5 bases). The CDR3 is 17 amino acids. V lost 3 bases, J lost 5 bases, and 20 bases lay in between. Germline V CDR1 and CDR2: KGHSH, LQKENI. CDR3 coding DNA: TGTGCCAGCTCACCGTACTTGGACCTGCCCGGGGAAAACATTCAGTACTTC. Amino acid sequence: CASSPYLDLPGENIQYF.

The V gene is TRBV6-5, the J gene TRBJ1-1; perhaps TRBD1 as D (5 bases). Germline loops: CDR1 MNHEY, CDR2 SVGAGI. The CDR3 consists of 14 residues. V was shortened by 4 bases and J by 4 bases, with 13 bases between the two germline ends. DNA for the CDR3: TGTGCCAGCAGTTCTCCAGGGAGGATCACTGAAGCTTTCTTT. Amino acids: CASSSPGRITEAFF.

This chain connects TRBV6-4 to TRBJ1-2, with D unclear. The CDR3 totals 13 residues. Germline lookup yields CDR1 MRHNA and CDR2 SNTAGT. Between the trimmed V and J ends, which lost 3 bases and 7 bases, there was a span of 12 bases. The CDR3 sequence: CASSEMVGSGYTF. The DNA of the CDR3 is TGTGCCAGCAGTGAGATGGTAGGGTCTGGCTACACCTTC.

CDR3 amino acids: CASSGTGRYGYTF. The CDR3 region has the DNA TGTGCCAGCAGCGGGACAGGGCGGTATGGCTACACCTTC. The rearrangement uses TRBV6-1 and TRBJ1-2; 9 bases are a match to TRBD1. Germline V gene sequence: CDR1 MNHNS, CDR2 SASEGT. There are 13 residues in the CDR3. Trimming cost V 6 bases and J 5 bases; bases outside gene matches: 4.

The count of this clone is one. The chain recombines TRBV6-1 with TRBJ2-5, with a weak D call TRBD2 (5 bases). Trimming cost V 6 bases and J 2 bases, with 10 bases left between them. There are 13 residues in the CDR3. Germline CDR1 is MNHNS and CDR2 is SASEGT. The CDR3 is CASSRDRQETQYF. The CDR3 DNA sequence: TGTGCCAGCAGCCGGGATCGACAAGAGACCCAGTACTTC.

This clone has only a few counts. The V gene is TRBV9, the J gene TRBJ1-1, with D possibly being TRBD1 (5 bases). CDR3 length: 13 residues. Trimming took 0 bases from V and 6 from J, leaving 9 bases between them. Germline V gives CDR1 SGDLS, CDR2 YYNGEE. The CDR3 protein is CASSVGGGSEAFF. In nucleotides, the CDR3 is TGTGCCAGCAGCGTAGGGGGCGGATCTGAAGCTTTCTTT.

The chain is built from TRBV14 and TRBJ1-4; tentatively, D is TRBD1 (5 bases). Germline V gene sequence: CDR1 SGHDN, CDR2 FVKESK. The germline V and J ends were trimmed by 5 bases and 8 bases, with 21 bases remaining between them. The CDR3 has 16 amino acids. CDR3 protein: CASSSQKVAGREKLFF. CDR3 in DNA: TGTGCCAGCAGCTCGCAAAAGGTGGCAGGGCGCGAAAAACTGTTTTTT.

This clone was seen a single time. V gene TRBV7-9 combines with J gene TRBJ1-1; no reliable D call. Germline CDR1 SEHNR, CDR2 FQNEAQ (reference sequence). The CDR3 has 15 amino acids. V shed 3 bases and J shed 2 bases, with 13 bases lying between them. The CDR3 reads CASSFWQRDNTEAFF. CDR3 DNA: TGTGCCAGCAGCTTTTGGCAGCGTGACAACACTGAAGCTTTCTTT.

This chain connects TRBV30 to TRBJ2-5, with D perhaps TRBD1 or TRBD2 (5 bases each). Per the germline V gene, CDR1 is GTSNPN and CDR2 is SVGIG (reference sequence). The CDR3 extends over 11 amino acids. V lost 4 bases and J lost 4, with 7 bases in between. The CDR3, as DNA: TGTGCCTGGACAGGGAGAGAGACCCAGTACTTC. Its protein product is CAWTGRETQYF.

The genes are TRBV7-9 and TRBJ1-4; tentative D call: TRBD1 (6 bases). Looked up from germline, CDR1 is SEHNR and CDR2 is FQNEAQ (reference sequence). This CDR3 is 15 amino acids long. Deletions cut 5 bases from V and 1 base from J, with 11 bases between. DNA for the CDR3: TGTGCCAGCAGCCCTAACAGGGTAACTAATGAAAAACTGTTTTTT. Protein sequence: CASSPNRVTNEKLFF.

J is TRBJ2-1 and V is TRBV10-2, with 8 nucleotides matching TRBD1. The CDR3 has 15 residues. Germline loops: CDR1 WSHSY, CDR2 SAAADI. V lost 6 bases, J lost 5 bases, and 9 bases stayed unmatched. CDR3 in amino acids: CASRNQGAFNNEQFF. The CDR3 DNA sequence: TGCGCCAGCAGAAATCAGGGGGCTTTCAACAATGAGCAGTTCTTC.

This clone was found once. This chain links TRBV28 with TRBJ1-2; D is perhaps TRBD1 (6 bases). CDR1 is MDHEN and CDR2 is SYDVKM in the germline V gene. The CDR3 is 15 residues long. Trimming cost V 3 bases and J 1 base, with 12 bases left between them. CDR3 region: CASSFVGGLNYGYTF. CDR3 DNA sequence: TGTGCCAGCAGTTTTGTTGGGGGCCTTAACTATGGCTACACCTTC.

This rearrangement joins TRBV9 to TRBJ2-7, with unresolved D. The CDR3 sequence is 14 residues long. Trimming removed 2 bases at V and 0 bases at J, with 9 bases between. Germline values: CDR1 SGDLS, CDR2 YYNGEE. In nucleotides, the CDR3 is TGTGCCAGCAGCGTTTCCCCCATCTCCTACGAGCAGTACTTC. Protein product: CASSVSPISYEQYF. Using reference TRBV9 and TRBJ2-7 for the parts outside the CDR3, the full variable domain is DSGVTQTPKHLITATGQRVTLRCSPRSGDLSVYWYQQSLDQGLQFLIQYYNGEERAKGNILERFSAQQFPDLHSELNLSSLELGDSALYFCASSVSPISYEQYFGPGTRLTVT.

J is TRBJ2-2 and V is TRBV10-1; D not resolved. The CDR3 runs 13 residues. The V and J ends lost 3 bases and 2 bases respectively, with 4 bases between them. CDR1 is WNHNN, CDR2 SYGVQD, per germline (reference sequence). This chain's CDR3 is CASSDGNTGELFF. The DNA for the CDR3 is TGCGCCAGCAGTGACGGAAACACCGGGGAGCTGTTTTTT.